This TCR beta chain is drawn from a study of blood T cell repertoires in COVID-19. Unmatched junction bases numbered 9, after V lost 7 bases and J lost 2 bases. From germline, CDR1 is SGHRS and CDR2 YFSETQ. CDR3 length: 17 amino acids. As processed by the authors: How many nucleated cells were present was estimated from reference gene primer amplification. Clones were sequenced by immunoSEQ multiplex PCR, and TCRdb holds only the in-frame ones, with some missing. Clonal size and the V and J genes are those of that table, whereas D and trimming came from the DNA. The data contain around 230,000 clones, about 90% of them seen just once; the ten biggest clones take up around 4.2%. Those enrolled, adults aged roughly 18 to 100 years, came from around 24 US areas.

This sequence was found in a woman under 40 with acute COVID-19. The sequencing input was PBMCs or T cells enriched from blood (not recorded which). This chain uses TRBV5-1 with TRBJ2-2; TRBD1 aligns across 12 bases. In DNA form, the CDR3 reads TGCGCCAGCCACTCCGGGACAGGGGGCCTTAACACCGGGGAGCTGTTTTTT. It specifies CASHSGTGGLNTGELFF.